Sequencing of this TCR beta chain was carried out in a study of T cell responses to AZD1222 COVID-19 vaccine. Study-level results: The reported proportion of spike-specific TCRs targeting unmutated variant regions was nearly half. Clonal diversity was possibly underestimated; the donors were predominantly white British and more often female.

The CDR3 is 15 residues long. Germline CDR1 MNHEY, CDR2 SVGAGI. Trimming removed 10 bases from V and 0 bases from J, with 13 bases in between. To note about this clone: Its antigen is as yet unknown.

Profiling relied on immunoSEQ multiplex PCR, and the TCRdb table lists in-frame clones only, not all of them. There are 180,000 or so clones in the sample; about 93% occur only once, and roughly 2% lies in the top ten. The specimen comprised peripheral blood, sampled 28 days after the second AZD1222 dose. This TCR was sampled from an adult who received the AZD1222 COVID-19 vaccine. This chain links TRBV6-5 with TRBJ2-6, with D perhaps being TRBD1 or TRBD2 (5 bases each). The CDR3 region has the DNA TGTGCCATCCGGGACCCAAGCTCTGGGGCCAACGTCCTGACTTTC. Translation gives CAIRDPSSGANVLTF.